Each of the 3 T cell receptor beta chains below was sequenced from the same sample in a study of human T cells and chemical hapten exposure (dated by TCRdb to about 2021). The library came from RACE. The sample was run on a NextSeq 500. The raw public reads went through TCRdb reprocessing: fastp at Q25, MiXCR clone calling, in-frame beta chains kept. For every CDR3 protein sequence, its rows merge into one entry that carries the most common genes and DNA. The sample yields 330,000 or so distinct CDR3 sequences; more than 5% were counted once. The ten largest clones add up to about 5.6% of the sample. The sample's time point, from its label and the paper: patch test 2, 6 weeks after DPC sensitization. The treatment or condition tag for this specimen amounts to: therapeutic diphenylcyclopropenone sensitization with weekly scalp DPC. Here the sequenced sample was whole blood, taken in connection with sensitization to the hapten diphenylcyclopropenone (DPC). The receptors derive from a woman aged 18-30 years with alopecia areata. Some clones in this sample may be carry-over from other donors' samples.

The chain employs TRBV6-5 and TRBJ2-3; 8 nucleotides agree with TRBD2. Per the germline V gene, CDR1 is MNHEY and CDR2 is SVGAGI. After removal of 6 bases from V and 4 bases from J, the junction contained 9 bases not matched to a gene. The CDR3 runs to 15 residues. The CDR3 sequence is CASSQTGGAADTQYF. The CDR3 nucleotides read TGTGCCAGCAGCCAGACGGGGGGGGCCGCAGATACGCAGTATTTT.

Worth noting for this clonotype: One end of the junction fails to match germline, which may point to a read error. This rearrangement joins TRBV6-5 to TRBJ2-4; maybe TRBD2 (5 bases). There are 15 residues in the CDR3. CDR1 MNHEY and CDR2 SVGAGI come from the germline V gene. The CDR3: CGSSYGVELKNIQYF. For the CDR3, the DNA is TGTGGCAGCAGTTACGGGGTAGAGCTCAAAAACATTCAGTACTTC.

The J gene is TRBJ1-6, the V gene TRBV5-1, with D uncertain. The CDR3 runs 13 residues. The V end lost 0 bases, the J end lost 8 bases, and 6 bases lay between the germline ends. Germline V gene lookup returns CDR1 SGHRS and CDR2 YFSETQ. The CDR3 DNA reads as TGCGCCAGCAGCTTGGCCACAGATTCACCCCTCCACTTT. It specifies CASSLATDSPLHF.